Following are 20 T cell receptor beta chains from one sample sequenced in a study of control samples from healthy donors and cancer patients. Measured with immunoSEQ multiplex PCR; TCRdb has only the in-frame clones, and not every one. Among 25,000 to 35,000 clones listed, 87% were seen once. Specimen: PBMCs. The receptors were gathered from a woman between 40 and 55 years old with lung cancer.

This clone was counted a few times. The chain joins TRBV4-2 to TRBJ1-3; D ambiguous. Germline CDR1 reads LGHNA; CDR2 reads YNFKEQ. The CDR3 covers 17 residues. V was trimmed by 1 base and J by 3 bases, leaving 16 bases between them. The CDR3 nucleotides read TGTGCCAGCAGCCAAGCAACTCAGGAGAGGTTTGGAAACACCATATATTTT. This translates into CASSQATQERFGNTIYF.

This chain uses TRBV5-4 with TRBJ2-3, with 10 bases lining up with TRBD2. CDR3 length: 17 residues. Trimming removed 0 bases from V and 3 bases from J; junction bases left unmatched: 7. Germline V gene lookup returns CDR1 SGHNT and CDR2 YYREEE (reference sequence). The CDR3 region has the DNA TGTGCCAGCAGCTTGGGGTCGCCTAGCGGGGGAACAGATACGCAGTATTTT. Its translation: CASSLGSPSGGTDTQYF.

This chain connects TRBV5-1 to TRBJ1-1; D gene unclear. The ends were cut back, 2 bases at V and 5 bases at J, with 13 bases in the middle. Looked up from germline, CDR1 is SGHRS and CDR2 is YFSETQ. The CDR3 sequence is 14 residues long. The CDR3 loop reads CASSFGGLGTEAFF. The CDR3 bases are TGCGCCAGCAGCTTCGGAGGGTTGGGTACTGAAGCTTTCTTT.

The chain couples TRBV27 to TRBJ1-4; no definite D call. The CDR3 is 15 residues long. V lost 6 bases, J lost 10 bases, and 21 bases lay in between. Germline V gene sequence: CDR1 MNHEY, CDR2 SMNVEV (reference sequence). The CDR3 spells CASSPLAAGVGKLFF. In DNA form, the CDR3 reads TGTGCCAGCAGCCCCCTGGCGGCTGGGGTAGGAAAACTGTTTTTT.

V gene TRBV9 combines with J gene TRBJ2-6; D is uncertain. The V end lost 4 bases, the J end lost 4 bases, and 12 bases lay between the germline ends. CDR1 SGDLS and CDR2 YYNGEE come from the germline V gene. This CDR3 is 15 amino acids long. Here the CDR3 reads CASSYNLGGANVLTF. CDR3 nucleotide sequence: TGTGCCAGCAGCTATAACCTAGGGGGGGCCAACGTCCTGACTTTC.

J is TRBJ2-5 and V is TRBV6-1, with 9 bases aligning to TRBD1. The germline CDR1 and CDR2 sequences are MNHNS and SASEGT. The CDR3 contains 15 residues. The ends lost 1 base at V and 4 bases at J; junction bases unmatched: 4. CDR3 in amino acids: CASSEDRGHGETQYF. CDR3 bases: TGTGCCAGCAGTGAAGACAGGGGGCATGGAGAGACCCAGTACTTC.

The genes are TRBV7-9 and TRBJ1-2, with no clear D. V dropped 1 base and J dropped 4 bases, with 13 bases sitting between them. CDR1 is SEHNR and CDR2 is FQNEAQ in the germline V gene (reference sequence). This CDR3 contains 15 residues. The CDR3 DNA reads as TGTGCCAGCAGCTTAGAGTTCGACATCAGCTATGGCTACACCTTC. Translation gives CASSLEFDISYGYTF. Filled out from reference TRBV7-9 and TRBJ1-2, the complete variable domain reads DTGVSQNPRHKITKRGQNVTFRCDPISEHNRLYWYRQTLGQGPEFLTYFQNEAQLEKSRLLSDRFSAERPKGSFSTLEIQRTEQGDSAMYLCASSLEFDISYGYTFGSGTRLTVV.

The DNA of the CDR3 is TGTGCCAGCAGCTTAAAGCAGGAAGCTTTCTTT. This gives the protein CASSLKQEAFF. The rearrangement uses TRBV11-2 and TRBJ1-1, with D unresolved. CDR1 SGHAT and CDR2 FQNNGV come from the germline V gene. The V end was cut by 2 bases, the J end by 8 bases, with 6 bases between. This CDR3 comprises 11 residues.

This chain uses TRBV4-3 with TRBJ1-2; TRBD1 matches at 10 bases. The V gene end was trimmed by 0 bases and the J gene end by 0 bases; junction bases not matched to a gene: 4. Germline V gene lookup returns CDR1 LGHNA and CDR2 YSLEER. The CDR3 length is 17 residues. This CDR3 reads CASSQDDRGPANYGYTF. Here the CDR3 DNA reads TGCGCCAGCAGCCAAGATGACAGGGGGCCCGCTAACTATGGCTACACCTTC.

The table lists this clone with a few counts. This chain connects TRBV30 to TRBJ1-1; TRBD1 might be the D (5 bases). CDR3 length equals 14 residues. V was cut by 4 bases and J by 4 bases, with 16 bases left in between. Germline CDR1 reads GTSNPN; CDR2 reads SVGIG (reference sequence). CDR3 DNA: TGTGCCTGGACCCAACGGGGGGGGTCCACTGAAGCTTTCTTT. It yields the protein CAWTQRGGSTEAFF.

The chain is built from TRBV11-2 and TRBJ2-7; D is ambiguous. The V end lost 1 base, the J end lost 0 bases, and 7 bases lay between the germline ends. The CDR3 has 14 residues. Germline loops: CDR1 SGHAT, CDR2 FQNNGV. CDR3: CASSLGSNSYEQYF. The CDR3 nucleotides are TGTGCCAGCAGCTTAGGCTCTAACTCCTACGAGCAGTACTTC. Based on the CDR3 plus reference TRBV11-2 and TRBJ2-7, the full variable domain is EAGVAQSPRYKIIEKRQSVAFWCNPISGHATLYWYQQILGQGPKLLIQFQNNGVVDDSQLPKDRFSAERLKGVDSTLKIQPAKLEDSAVYLCASSLGSNSYEQYFGPGTRLTVT.

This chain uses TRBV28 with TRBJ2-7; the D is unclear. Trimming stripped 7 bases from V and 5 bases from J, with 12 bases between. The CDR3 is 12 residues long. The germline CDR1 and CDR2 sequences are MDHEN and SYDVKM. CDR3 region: CASTAPGHEQYF. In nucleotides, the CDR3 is TGTGCCAGCACCGCGCCTGGCCACGAGCAGTACTTC.

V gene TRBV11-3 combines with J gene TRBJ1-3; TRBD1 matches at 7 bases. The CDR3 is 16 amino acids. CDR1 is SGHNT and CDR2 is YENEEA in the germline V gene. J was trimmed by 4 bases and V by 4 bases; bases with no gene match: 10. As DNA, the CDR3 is TGTGCCAGCAGCTCCATCATAGGGACAGCCGGAAACACCATATATTTT. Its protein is CASSSIIGTAGNTIYF.

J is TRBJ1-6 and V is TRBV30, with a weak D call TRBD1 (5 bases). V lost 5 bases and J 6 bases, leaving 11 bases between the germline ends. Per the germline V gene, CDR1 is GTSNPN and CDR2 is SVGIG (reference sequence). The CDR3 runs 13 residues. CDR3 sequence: CAWAGGGNSPLHF. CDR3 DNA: TGTGCCTGGGCCGGGGGGGGTAATTCACCCCTCCACTTT.

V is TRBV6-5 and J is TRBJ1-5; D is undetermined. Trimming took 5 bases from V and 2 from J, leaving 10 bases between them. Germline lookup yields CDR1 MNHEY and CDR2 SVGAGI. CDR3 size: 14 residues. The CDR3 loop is CASSHDRRNQPQHF. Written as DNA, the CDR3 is TGTGCCAGCAGTCATGACCGCCGCAATCAGCCCCAGCATTTT.

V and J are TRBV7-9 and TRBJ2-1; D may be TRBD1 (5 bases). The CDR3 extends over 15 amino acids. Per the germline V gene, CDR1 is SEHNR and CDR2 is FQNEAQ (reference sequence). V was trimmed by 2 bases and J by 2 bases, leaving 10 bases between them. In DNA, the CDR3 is TGTGCCAGCAGCTTATACCAGGGTCCCTACAATGAGCAGTTCTTC. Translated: CASSLYQGPYNEQFF.

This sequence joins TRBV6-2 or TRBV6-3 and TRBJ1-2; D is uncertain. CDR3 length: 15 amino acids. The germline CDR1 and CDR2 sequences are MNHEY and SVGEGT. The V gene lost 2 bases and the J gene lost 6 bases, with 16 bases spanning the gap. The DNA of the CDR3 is TGTGCCAGCAGTTACGTTCAGTTCGTATTTGATGGCTACACCTTC. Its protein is CASSYVQFVFDGYTF.

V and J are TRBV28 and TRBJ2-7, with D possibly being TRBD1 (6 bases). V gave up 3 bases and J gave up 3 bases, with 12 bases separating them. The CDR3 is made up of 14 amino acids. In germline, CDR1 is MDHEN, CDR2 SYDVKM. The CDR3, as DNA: TGTGCCAGCAGTTTGCCAGGGGAGCACTACGAGCAGTACTTC. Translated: CASSLPGEHYEQYF.

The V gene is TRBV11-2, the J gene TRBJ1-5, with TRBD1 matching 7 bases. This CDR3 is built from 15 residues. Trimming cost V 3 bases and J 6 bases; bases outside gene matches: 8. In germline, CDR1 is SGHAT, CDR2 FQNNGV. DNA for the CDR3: TGTGCCAGCAGCTTGGAGGGGGCTGGTCGTCAGCCCCAGCATTTT. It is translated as CASSLEGAGRQPQHF.

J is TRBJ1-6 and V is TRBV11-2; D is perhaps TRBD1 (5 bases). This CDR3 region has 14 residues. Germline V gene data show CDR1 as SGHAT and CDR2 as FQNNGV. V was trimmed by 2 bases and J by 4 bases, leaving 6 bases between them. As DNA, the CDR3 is TGTGCCAGCAGCTTACGGGGGTATAATTCACCCCTCCACTTT. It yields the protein CASSLRGYNSPLHF.